Presented here are 16 T cell receptor beta chains from one specimen sequenced in a study of identical twins. One entry per CDR3 protein, called by TCRdb with MiXCR from the 5' RACE reads. The sample includes about 530,000 distinct CDR3 sequences, about 20% of them seen just once. The sample was also linked to a second study, of yellow fever vaccine responses in identical twins.

Sequenced: CD4+ T cells sorted from blood. These receptors were collected from a woman between 18 and 29 years old in good health.

The rearrangement uses TRBV5-1 and TRBJ2-3; TRBD1 is a possible D gene (5 bases). V was shortened by 0 bases and J by 4 bases, with 9 bases between the two germline ends. The CDR3 consists of 14 residues. The V gene's germline CDR1 is SGHRS and CDR2 YFSETQ. This CDR3 is CASSLGQLADTQYF. DNA for the CDR3: TGCGCCAGCAGCTTGGGACAGCTGGCAGATACGCAGTATTTT.

The chain has TRBV18 and TRBJ2-1; TRBD1 matches 11 bases. This CDR3 contains 16 residues. The J segment lost 6 bases and the V segment lost 8 bases, leaving 12 bases of the junction unmatched. Looked up from germline, CDR1 is KGHSH and CDR2 is LQKENI. CDR3 loop: CASPRTGTGGVNEQFF. The DNA of the CDR3 is TGTGCCAGCCCTCGTACCGGGACAGGGGGAGTCAATGAGCAGTTCTTC.

This clonotype has more than one count but fewer than ten. The CDR3 spells CASSFSGASTDTQYF. The CDR3 DNA reads as TGTGCCAGCAGCTTTAGCGGAGCTAGCACAGATACGCAGTATTTT. The genes are TRBV11-3 and TRBJ2-3, with D possibly matching TRBD2 (6 bases). Germline V lookup: CDR1 SGHNT, CDR2 YENEEA. Trimming stripped 3 bases from V and 0 bases from J, with 10 bases between. The CDR3 has 15 amino acids.

The chain is built from TRBV6-5 and TRBJ1-6; D possibly corresponds to TRBD1 (5 bases). Trimming took off 10 bases at V and 7 bases at J, with 8 bases between the two ends. The CDR3 totals 11 residues. Germline V gene sequence: CDR1 MNHEY, CDR2 SVGAGI. The CDR3 reads CATGTNSPLHF. The DNA for the CDR3 is TGTGCCACCGGGACCAATTCACCCCTCCACTTT.

The CDR3 coding sequence is TGTGCCAGCAGCTCTTGGCTAGCGGGGGCCCTCCGGGAGACCCAGTACTTC. This gives the protein CASSSWLAGALRETQYF. V gene TRBV7-9 combines with J gene TRBJ2-5, with 10 bases aligning to TRBD2. The V segment lost 4 bases and the J segment 5 bases; nucleotides outside the gene matches: 13. The V gene's germline CDR1 is SEHNR and CDR2 FQNEAQ (reference sequence). The CDR3 extends over 17 amino acids.

The chain couples TRBV10-3 to TRBJ2-2; 8 bases are a match to TRBD2. The CDR3 totals 15 residues. The germline V gene encodes CDR1 ENHRY and CDR2 SYGVKD. Trimming cost V 6 bases and J 2 bases; bases outside gene matches: 5. For the CDR3, the DNA is TGTGCCATCAGCCGACTAGCGCCAAACACCGGGGAGCTGTTTTTT. It codes for CAISRLAPNTGELFF.

This chain connects TRBV20-1 to TRBJ2-5; tentatively, D is TRBD1 or TRBD2 (5 bases each). Germline V gene data show CDR1 as DFQATT and CDR2 as SNEGSKA (reference sequence). The V end lost 5 bases, the J end lost 3 bases, and 16 bases lay between the germline ends. CDR3 length equals 14 residues. CDR3 sequence: CSAPTPGPKETQYF. The CDR3 bases are TGCAGTGCTCCTACCCCGGGACCCAAAGAGACCCAGTACTTC.

The chain carries TRBV7-8 and TRBJ2-2, with TRBD2 matching over 7 bases. The trim removed 4 bases at V and 4 bases at J, leaving 18 bases unmatched. Germline V lookup: CDR1 SGHVS, CDR2 FQNEAQ. This CDR3 region has 19 residues. This CDR3 reads CASSSRGGEAGVRTGELFF. Here the CDR3 DNA reads TGTGCCAGCAGCTCACGAGGAGGGGAGGCGGGAGTCCGCACCGGGGAGCTGTTTTTT.

The chain has TRBV2 and TRBJ2-2; a possible D gene is TRBD1 (5 bases). The CDR3 runs 13 residues. From germline, CDR1 is SNHLY and CDR2 FYNNEI. V dropped 7 bases and J dropped 6 bases, with 12 bases sitting between them. The CDR3 DNA reads as TGTGCCAGCACCTTGGGGCGATCCGGGGAGCTGTTTTTT. This encodes CASTLGRSGELFF.

A few counts support this clonotype. The chain has TRBV4-1 and TRBJ2-3; no definite D call. Germline V lookup: CDR1 MGHRA, CDR2 YSYEKL. The CDR3 totals 14 residues. V shed 0 bases and J shed 0 bases, with 4 bases lying between them. CDR3 sequence (DNA): TGCGCCAGCAGCCAAGATCGGAGCACAGATACGCAGTATTTT. It encodes CASSQDRSTDTQYF.

The chain couples TRBV9 to TRBJ2-6; D perhaps matches TRBD2 (6 bases). This CDR3 comprises 17 residues. V gave up 0 bases and J gave up 0 bases, with 10 bases separating them. Germline CDR1 reads SGDLS; CDR2 reads YYNGEE. In DNA form, the CDR3 reads TGTGCCAGCAGCGTAGTTGGAGGGACCTCTGGGGCCAACGTCCTGACTTTC. Translated: CASSVVGGTSGANVLTF.

In this sample, this clonotype turned up a few times. This chain uses TRBV20-1 with TRBJ2-1; 10 bases fit TRBD2. J lost 4 bases, V lost 7 bases, and 10 bases had no gene match. Per the germline V gene, CDR1 is DFQATT and CDR2 is SNEGSKA (reference sequence). CDR3 length: 15 residues. The CDR3 protein is CSVKELAGTYNEQFF. CDR3 sequence (DNA): TGCAGTGTTAAAGAACTAGCGGGGACATACAATGAGCAGTTCTTC.

The rearrangement links TRBV27 to TRBJ1-3; no clear D gene. CDR1 MNHEY and CDR2 SMNVEV come from the germline V gene (reference sequence). The CDR3 runs 14 residues. Trimming took off 5 bases at V and 0 bases at J, with 8 bases between the two ends. The CDR3 loop is CASSLRSSGNTIYF. The CDR3 DNA follows: TGTGCCAGCAGTCTCAGAAGCTCTGGAAACACCATATATTTT.

Only one count was recorded for this clonotype. The V call is TRBV23-1, the J call TRBJ1-5, with unresolved D. TRBV23-1 is an ORF, with its function uncertain. V was clipped by 2 bases and J by 4 bases, with 18 bases between them. The CDR3 is made up of 17 amino acids. For the CDR3, the DNA is TGCGCCAGCAGTCAACCGCTTCGAAGAGGTGGGAATCAGCCCCAGCATTTT. Encoded protein: CASSQPLRRGGNQPQHF.

Comment on this clonotype: A much more abundant neighbour one base away suggests this may be a read error. The chain couples TRBV10-3 to TRBJ1-5; D ambiguous. CDR3 length equals 13 residues. V lost 8 bases to trimming and J lost 5 bases, with 13 bases between them. Germline values: CDR1 ENHRY, CDR2 SYGVKD. The chain's CDR3 is CAIGASSYQPQHF. The CDR3, as DNA: TGTGCCATCGGTGCGAGCAGTTATCAGCCCCAGCATTTT.

The sample holds a few counts of this clonotype. The chain links TRBV29-1 to TRBJ1-2, with D unresolved. CDR3 length: 14 residues. Germline loops: CDR1 SQVTM, CDR2 ANQGSEA. Trimming shortened V by 6 bases and J by 0 bases, and 14 bases separated the two germline ends. CDR3 in amino acids: CSVDTRGSNYGYTF. CDR3 DNA: TGCAGCGTAGATACACGAGGTTCTAACTATGGCTACACCTTC.